These 30 T cell receptor beta chains were sequenced from one sample in a study of radiotherapy plus CTLA-4 blockade in lung cancer. Sequencing was performed with immunoSEQ multiplex PCR; in TCRdb, only in-frame clones are kept and a portion is missing. The sample has around 56,000 clones, 70% to 80% seen once. The sample here was peripheral blood, taken from a patient treated with radiotherapy plus ipilimumab. Receptor source: a human donor with non-small cell lung cancer who had a complete response to radiotherapy plus ipilimumab.

CDR3 coding DNA: TGTGCCAGCAGTTCCGGGACAGGGGTGACTGAAGCTTTCTTT. Amino acids: CASSSGTGVTEAFF. J is TRBJ1-1 and V is TRBV6-5; 10 nucleotides match TRBD1. The germline V gene encodes CDR1 MNHEY and CDR2 SVGAGI. Trimming removed 4 bases from V and 5 bases from J; junction bases left unmatched: 4. The CDR3 sequence is 14 residues long.

The chain joins TRBV25-1 to TRBJ1-1; 9 positions match TRBD1. After removal of 5 bases from V and 1 base from J, the junction contained 2 bases not matched to a gene. CDR1 and CDR2 (germline): MGHDK, SYGVNS. This CDR3 is 14 amino acids long. CDR3 coding DNA: TGTGCCAGCAGTTGGACAGGGGAGAACACTGAAGCTTTCTTT. This gives the protein CASSWTGENTEAFF.

The chain is built from TRBV6-6 and TRBJ2-3; 10 nucleotides line up with TRBD2. Germline V lookup: CDR1 MNHNY, CDR2 SVGAGI (reference sequence). This CDR3 comprises 16 residues. J was trimmed by 9 bases and V by 7 bases; bases with no gene match: 16. The CDR3 loop reads CASNPGLATALGTQYF. Here the CDR3 DNA reads TGTGCCAGCAACCCGGGACTAGCGACCGCACTGGGGACGCAGTATTTT.

V usage is TRBV29-1 and J usage is TRBJ2-2; unclear D gene. The CDR3 has 14 residues. V shed 4 bases and J shed 1 base, with 10 bases lying between them. CDR1 is SQVTM and CDR2 is ANQGSEA in the germline V gene. CDR3 protein: CSVVVPQNTGELFF. CDR3 bases: TGCAGCGTTGTCGTCCCACAGAACACCGGGGAGCTGTTTTTT.

The chain recombines TRBV18 with TRBJ2-3, with D possibly TRBD1 on 6 matching bases. The CDR3 is made up of 15 amino acids. Trimming stripped 0 bases from V and 1 base from J, with 8 bases between. Germline loops: CDR1 KGHSH, CDR2 LQKENI. The CDR3 sequence: CASSPPGQGTDTQYF. The CDR3 nucleotides are TGTGCCAGCTCACCACCGGGACAAGGCACAGATACGCAGTATTTT. Using reference TRBV18 and TRBJ2-3 for the parts outside the CDR3, the full variable domain is NAGVMQNPRHLVRRRGQEARLRCSPMKGHSHVYWYRQLPEEGLKFMVYLQKENIIDESGMPKERFSAEFPKEGPSILRIQQVVRGDSAAYFCASSPPGQGTDTQYFGPGTRLTVL.

The rearrangement uses TRBV6-5 and TRBJ1-1, with D perhaps TRBD1 (6 bases). The CDR3 covers 13 residues. Germline V CDR1 and CDR2: MNHEY, SVGAGI. Between the trimmed V and J ends, which lost 9 bases and 0 bases, there was a span of 11 bases. Here the CDR3 reads CASARDMNTEAFF. CDR3 DNA: TGTGCCAGTGCCAGGGACATGAACACTGAAGCTTTCTTT.

This chain joins TRBV18 and TRBJ2-7; D call uncertain. Looked up from germline, CDR1 is KGHSH and CDR2 is LQKENI. The V end lost 3 bases, the J end lost 6 bases, and 6 bases lay between the germline ends. This CDR3 is 11 amino acids long. The CDR3 region is CASSPDTEQYF. Here the CDR3 DNA reads TGTGCCAGCTCACCTGACACCGAGCAGTACTTC.

V and J are TRBV7-2 and TRBJ2-3; possible D gene TRBD1, 6 bases. CDR1 and CDR2 (germline): SGHTA, FQGNSA. V was trimmed by 5 bases and J by 0 bases, leaving 15 bases between them. The CDR3 covers 16 residues. The CDR3 DNA follows: TGTGCCAGCAGCGAGGGGGTAGCGAAGAGCACAGATACGCAGTATTTT. It specifies CASSEGVAKSTDTQYF. Drawing the rest from reference TRBV7-2 and TRBJ2-3, the complete variable domain is GAGVSQSPSNKVTEKGKDVELRCDPISGHTALYWYRQSLGQGLEFLIYFQGNSAPDKSGLPSDRFSAERTGGSVSTLTIQRTQQEDSAVYLCASSEGVAKSTDTQYFGPGTRLTVL.

The chain employs TRBV4-3 and TRBJ1-2, with 8 nucleotides matching TRBD1. Germline loops: CDR1 LGHNA, CDR2 YSLEER. V lost 0 bases, J lost 6 bases, and 9 bases stayed unmatched. This CDR3 has 16 amino acids. Here the CDR3 DNA reads TGCGCCAGCAGCCAAGACCGGCAGGGGGCGGAAGATGGCTACACCTTC. Protein product: CASSQDRQGAEDGYTF.

The rearrangement joins TRBV4-1 to TRBJ1-1, with D perhaps matching TRBD1 (5 bases). CDR1 and CDR2 (germline): MGHRA, YSYEKL. V lost 4 bases, J lost 5 bases, and 11 bases lay in between. There are 13 residues in the CDR3. The DNA for the CDR3 is TGCGCCAGCAGCCCCTCAGGGTCGACTGAAGCTTTCTTT. Translating gives CASSPSGSTEAFF.

J is TRBJ2-1 and V is TRBV9; the match to TRBD2 covers 13 bases. This CDR3 region has 18 residues. With 2 bases clipped from V and 1 base from J, the junction kept 6 bases outside the gene matches. CDR1 SGDLS and CDR2 YYNGEE come from the germline V gene. In nucleotides, the CDR3 is TGTGCCAGCAGCGTTGGACTAGCGGGAGTTGGTTCCTACAATGAGCAGTTCTTC. It translates to CASSVGLAGVGSYNEQFF.

The rearrangement links TRBV2 to TRBJ2-7, with a tentative D call TRBD2 (6 bases). Germline-derived CDR1 and CDR2 are SNHLY and FYNNEI. The CDR3 totals 12 residues. Between the trimmed V and J ends, which lost 6 bases and 11 bases, there was a span of 17 bases. CDR3 residues: CASRAGRARKYV. The CDR3 region has the DNA TGTGCCAGCAGAGCGGGTAGGGCCCGGAAGTACGTC.

This clone was found a few times. The chain joins TRBV5-5 to TRBJ1-2; TRBD1 might be the D (6 bases). CDR3 size: 12 residues. Germline lookup yields CDR1 SGHKS and CDR2 YYEKEE (reference sequence). Trimming pared 3 bases from V and 8 bases from J, leaving 11 bases between. The CDR3 sequence is CASSWGLLGYTF. The DNA of the CDR3 is TGTGCCAGCAGCTGGGGGCTCCTGGGCTACACCTTC. Filled out from reference TRBV5-5 and TRBJ1-2, the complete variable domain reads DAGVTQSPTHLIKTRGQQVTLRCSPISGHKSVSWYQQVLGQGPQFIFQYYEKEERGRGNFPDRFSARQFPNYSSELNVNALLLGDSALYLCASSWGLLGYTFGSGTRLTVV.

The chain uses TRBV6-5 and TRBJ2-5, with 7 bases fitting TRBD1. The V gene's germline CDR1 is MNHEY and CDR2 SVGAGI. V shed 6 bases, J shed 2 bases, and the junction held 3 bases outside the gene matches. The length of the CDR3 is 13 residues. The CDR3 DNA reads TGTGCCAGCAGAACAGGGGCACAAGAGACCCAGTACTTC. This codes for CASRTGAQETQYF.

The chain has TRBV19 and TRBJ2-7; 8 positions agree with TRBD1. Germline CDR1 LNHDA, CDR2 SQIVND (reference sequence). With V trimmed by 6 bases and J by 0 bases, 7 bases remained unmatched. The CDR3 has 15 amino acids. The DNA for the CDR3 is TGTGCCAGTAGGATAACCGGACAGGGCTCCTACGAGCAGTACTTC. Translated, it gives CASRITGQGSYEQYF.

This clone came up a few times. J is TRBJ2-1 and V is TRBV7-2; 8 bases align to TRBD1. The CDR3 is made up of 14 amino acids. Germline V gives CDR1 SGHTA, CDR2 FQGNSA. Trimming cost V 3 bases and J 8 bases; bases outside gene matches: 6. For the CDR3, the DNA is TGTGCCAGCAGCTTTTTACAGGGGGAGGATGAGCAGTTCTTC. This gives the protein CASSFLQGEDEQFF.

This chain joins TRBV9 and TRBJ2-3; 8 nucleotides line up with TRBD2. V lost 0 bases and J lost 5; bases outside the gene matches: 11. This CDR3 contains 17 residues. Germline CDR1 reads SGDLS; CDR2 reads YYNGEE. This CDR3 reads CASSVGPPRGRIDTQYF. For the CDR3, the DNA is TGTGCCAGCAGCGTAGGCCCACCCCGCGGGAGGATAGATACGCAGTATTTT.

The chain uses TRBV18 and TRBJ1-1; D might be TRBD1 (6 bases). Trimming took 1 base from V and 5 from J, leaving 8 bases between them. The CDR3 consists of 13 residues. Per germline, CDR1 KGHSH and CDR2 LQKENI. The CDR3 spells CASSPQGGTEAFF. CDR3 nucleotides: TGTGCCAGCTCACCACAGGGGGGGACTGAAGCTTTCTTT.

The V call is TRBV7-6, the J call TRBJ2-7, with 8 positions matching TRBD1. The V gene's germline CDR1 is SGHVS and CDR2 FNYEAQ. After removal of 3 bases from V and 2 bases from J, the junction contained 3 bases not matched to a gene. This CDR3 contains 14 residues. The DNA of the CDR3 is TGTGCCAGCAGCTTGGGACAGGTAGCCTACGAGCAGTACGTC. This codes for CASSLGQVAYEQYV.

This clone was seen once. This chain links TRBV5-1 with TRBJ1-2, with a tentative D call TRBD1 (6 bases). V dropped 0 bases and J dropped 5 bases, with 14 bases sitting between them. In germline, CDR1 is SGHRS, CDR2 YFSETQ. This CDR3 is 15 amino acids long. The CDR3 DNA reads as TGCGCCAGCAGCTTGGAGGCCAGGGGCGTATATGGCTACACCTTC. It encodes CASSLEARGVYGYTF.

The rearrangement joins TRBV5-1 to TRBJ1-1; D remains ambiguous. The CDR3 runs to 13 residues. V gave up 3 bases and J gave up 0 bases, with 6 bases separating them. CDR1 is SGHRS, CDR2 YFSETQ, per germline. This chain's CDR3 is CASSSRMNTEAFF. CDR3 nucleotides: TGCGCCAGCAGCTCCAGGATGAACACTGAAGCTTTCTTT.

The chain joins TRBV29-1 to TRBJ2-4; 8 bases are a match to TRBD2. The V and J ends lost 7 bases and 6 bases, in that order; junction bases with no gene match: 8. CDR3 length: 13 residues. Germline CDR1 and CDR2: SQVTM and ANQGSEA. The CDR3 DNA reads as TGCAGCGCGGGGGGGGTACAGGGAAACATTCAGTACTTC. This sequence encodes CSAGGVQGNIQYF.

This clone was recorded a few times. J is TRBJ2-7 and V is TRBV11-2; D unresolved. Trimming took off 5 bases at V and 2 bases at J, with 10 bases between the two ends. Germline values: CDR1 SGHAT, CDR2 FQNNGV. The CDR3 spans 13 residues. Here the CDR3 DNA reads TGTGCCAGCAGCCTGCGAGGCCCCTACGAGCAGTACGTC. Protein sequence: CASSLRGPYEQYV.

This clone is categorized as medium-sized (0.01 to 0.1%). The CDR3 DNA is TGTGCCAGCAGGGGTCCGACAGAAACTGAAGCTTTCTTT. It translates to CASRGPTETEAFF. This rearrangement joins TRBV2 to TRBJ1-1, with D possibly matching TRBD1 (5 bases). The V end lost 6 bases, the J end lost 5 bases, and 13 bases lay between the germline ends. Germline CDR1 reads SNHLY; CDR2 reads FYNNEI. The CDR3 spans 13 residues.

The chain uses TRBV6-5 and TRBJ1-5, with 7 bases lining up with TRBD1. V shed 8 bases and J 3 bases; nucleotides not matched to a gene: 4. The CDR3 is 13 residues long. CDR1 is MNHEY, CDR2 SVGAGI, per germline. The CDR3 bases are TGTGCCAGCGGCGACAGGGACAATCAGCCCCAGCATTTT. This codes for CASGDRDNQPQHF.

This clone was counted between two and nine times. The rearrangement joins TRBV27 to TRBJ2-1; 8 positions match TRBD2. CDR1 and CDR2 from the germline V gene are MNHEY and SMNVEV (reference sequence). V lost 5 bases and J lost 3; bases outside the gene matches: 6. The length of the CDR3 is 15 residues. CDR3 nucleotides: TGTGCCAGCAGTCCGCGGGGGGCCCTCTACAATGAGCAGTTCTTC. Amino acid sequence: CASSPRGALYNEQFF.

This chain connects TRBV7-8 to TRBJ2-2, with 9 bases matching TRBD1. With V trimmed by 5 bases and J by 5 bases, 6 bases remained unmatched. CDR3 length equals 15 residues. Germline CDR1 and CDR2: SGHVS and FQNEAQ. The CDR3 loop is CASSPRDRDTGELFF. CDR3 in DNA: TGTGCCAGCAGCCCGCGGGACAGGGATACCGGGGAGCTGTTTTTT.

The V gene is TRBV6-4, the J gene TRBJ1-2; 7 bases agree with TRBD1. Trimming at V came to 4 bases and at J to 7 bases, leaving 9 bases not matched to a gene. Germline V CDR1 and CDR2: MRHNA, SNTAGT. This CDR3 comprises 14 residues. The CDR3 loop reads CASSAVGGEGGYTF. CDR3 nucleotide sequence: TGTGCCAGCAGTGCCGTAGGGGGCGAAGGTGGCTACACCTTC.

This chain uses TRBV7-2 with TRBJ1-1, with D maybe TRBD1 (5 bases). Trimming removed 6 bases from V and 3 bases from J, with 14 bases in between. Germline-derived CDR1 and CDR2 are SGHTA and FQGNSA. This CDR3 is built from 14 residues. CDR3 coding DNA: TGTGCCAGCAGAAGTGCAGGGCCATACACTGAAGCTTTCTTT. Protein sequence: CASRSAGPYTEAFF.

The J gene is TRBJ1-1, the V gene TRBV12-5; 8 nucleotides agree with TRBD1. V trimming: 5 bases; J trimming: 11 bases; junction bases outside the gene matches: 4. This CDR3 has 11 residues. Per the germline V gene, CDR1 is LGHNT and CDR2 is FRNRAP. CDR3 region: CASGGRDRAFF. DNA of the CDR3: TGTGCTAGTGGTGGCCGGGACAGGGCTTTCTTT. The complete variable domain, with remaining parts taken from reference TRBV12-5 and TRBJ1-1, reads DARVTQTPRHKVTEMGQEVTMRCQPILGHNTVFWYRQTMMQGLELLAYFRNRAPLDDSGMPKDRFSAEMPDATLATLKIQPSEPRDSAVYFCASGGRDRAFFGQGTRLTVV.